Each of the 13 T cell receptor beta chains below was sequenced from the same sample in a study of T cells in localized non-small cell lung cancer. Assay: immunoSEQ multiplex PCR; the TCRdb copy retains only in-frame clones and omits some. The sample yields around 35,000 clones, about 92% seen once. The sample in question was peripheral blood, obtained before any cancer treatment. Source of these receptors: a female donor older than 55 with stage I lung adenocarcinoma.

The chain joins TRBV7-2 to TRBJ2-7; D might be TRBD1 (5 bases). This CDR3 contains 16 residues. Germline loops: CDR1 SGHTA, CDR2 FQGNSA. Between the trimmed V and J ends, which lost 5 bases and 5 bases, there was a span of 22 bases. The DNA for the CDR3 is TGTGCCAGCAGCCCGTCCCAACAGGCGATTGGCAACGAGCAGTACTTC. This encodes CASSPSQQAIGNEQYF.

The J gene is TRBJ2-5, the V gene TRBV7-9, with D hard to call. The CDR3 contains 14 residues. Germline CDR1 and CDR2: SEHNR and FQNEAQ (reference sequence). The V end lost 1 base, the J end lost 2 bases, and 8 bases lay between the germline ends. The CDR3 here is CASSLVTDQETQYF. The CDR3 coding sequence is TGTGCCAGCAGCTTAGTCACGGATCAAGAGACCCAGTACTTC.

The rearrangement joins TRBV27 to TRBJ2-1; 10 positions match TRBD2. Germline V gene lookup returns CDR1 MNHEY and CDR2 SMNVEV (reference sequence). V trimming: 2 bases; J trimming: 7 bases; junction bases outside the gene matches: 8. The length of the CDR3 is 16 residues. CDR3 sequence (DNA): TGTGCCAGCAGTTTAAGGGCCGGGACTAGCGTAAATGAGCAGTTCTTC. Translated, it gives CASSLRAGTSVNEQFF.

CDR3: CASSLAGEAYEQYF. CDR3 coding DNA: TGTGCCAGCAGCTTAGCTGGGGAAGCCTACGAGCAGTACTTC. J is TRBJ2-7 and V is TRBV11-2; no definite D call. In germline, CDR1 is SGHAT, CDR2 FQNNGV. The CDR3 contains 14 residues. V was cut by 1 base and J by 2 bases, with 9 bases left in between. Supplemented by reference TRBV11-2 and TRBJ2-7, the full variable domain reads EAGVAQSPRYKIIEKRQSVAFWCNPISGHATLYWYQQILGQGPKLLIQFQNNGVVDDSQLPKDRFSAERLKGVDSTLKIQPAKLEDSAVYLCASSLAGEAYEQYFGPGTRLTVT.

The rearrangement uses TRBV13 and TRBJ1-1; maybe TRBD1 (5 bases). The CDR3 length is 14 residues. Trimming cost V 4 bases and J 0 bases, with 9 bases left between them. Germline V gives CDR1 PRHDT, CDR2 FYEKMQ (reference sequence). CDR3 region: CASSSGQMNTEAFF. In DNA form, the CDR3 reads TGTGCCAGCAGCTCGGGGCAGATGAACACTGAAGCTTTCTTT.

The chain recombines TRBV19 with TRBJ2-3; perhaps D is TRBD1 or TRBD2 (5 bases each). CDR1 is LNHDA, CDR2 SQIVND, per germline (reference sequence). The CDR3 extends over 13 amino acids. The CDR3: CATTWGSTDTQYF. The CDR3 coding sequence is TGTGCTACGACCTGGGGGAGCACAGATACGCAGTATTTT.

The gene calls are TRBV7-2 and TRBJ2-3; 8 bases are shared with TRBD2. This CDR3 region has 17 residues. With 2 bases clipped from V and 2 bases from J, the junction kept 9 bases outside the gene matches. Germline CDR1 is SGHTA and CDR2 is FQGNSA. CDR3 amino acids: CASSLWDSGVLTDTQYF. DNA of the CDR3: TGTGCCAGCAGCTTATGGGATAGCGGGGTCCTCACAGATACGCAGTATTTT.

The CDR3 protein is CAWRLSGGGYTF. In DNA, the CDR3 is TGTGCCTGGAGGTTATCAGGTGGTGGCTACACCTTC. The V gene is TRBV30, the J gene TRBJ1-2; D uncertain. Trimming took 3 bases from V and 7 from J, leaving 12 bases between them. Germline V lookup: CDR1 GTSNPN, CDR2 SVGIG (reference sequence). The CDR3 is made up of 12 amino acids. The variable domain in full, completed from reference TRBV30 and TRBJ1-2, reads SQTIHQWPATLVQPVGSPLSLECTVEGTSNPNLYWYRQAAGRGLQLLFYSVGIGQISSEVPQNLSASRPQDRQFILSSKKLLLSDSGFYLCAWRLSGGGYTFGSGTRLTVV.

The chain employs TRBV27 and TRBJ1-2, with 10 nucleotides matching TRBD1. Unmatched junction bases numbered 2, after V lost 6 bases and J lost 7 bases. This CDR3 has 12 amino acids. The germline gives CDR1 MNHEY, CDR2 SMNVEV (reference sequence). This chain's CDR3 is CASRRTGGGYTF. The CDR3 DNA is TGTGCCAGCAGGCGGACAGGGGGTGGCTACACCTTC.

This clone was seen once. The chain couples TRBV5-1 to TRBJ1-2; TRBD1 matches at 8 bases. Unmatched junction bases numbered 9, after V lost 0 bases and J lost 8 bases. The CDR3 runs 15 residues. The germline V gene encodes CDR1 SGHRS and CDR2 YFSETQ. This CDR3 reads CASSLGTGRVEGYTF. The CDR3 DNA reads TGCGCCAGCAGCTTGGGGACAGGGCGAGTAGAAGGCTACACCTTC.

The chain links TRBV5-1 to TRBJ2-5; TRBD2 matches at 13 bases. Per germline, CDR1 SGHRS and CDR2 YFSETQ. J lost 2 bases, V lost 2 bases, and 0 bases had no gene match. The CDR3 is made up of 15 amino acids. The CDR3 nucleotides are TGCGCCAGCAGCTTACTAGCGGGAGGGCAAGAGACCCAGTACTTC. Its translation: CASSLLAGGQETQYF.

CDR3 protein: CASSSAMKQFF. For the CDR3, the DNA is TGTGCCAGCAGCTCGGCCATGAAGCAGTTCTTC. V is TRBV7-3 and J is TRBJ2-1; D gene unclear. V was cut by 4 bases and J by 11 bases, with 9 bases left in between. Germline CDR1 and CDR2: SGHTA and FQGTGA. The CDR3 is made up of 11 amino acids.

The chain links TRBV6-1 to TRBJ1-1, with a weak D call TRBD1 (6 bases). V lost 0 bases and J 3 bases, leaving 14 bases between the germline ends. This CDR3 has 16 residues. The germline V gene has CDR1 MNHNS and CDR2 SASEGT. The CDR3 region is CASSEAGGVGDTEAFF. DNA of the CDR3: TGTGCCAGCAGTGAAGCGGGGGGCGTGGGGGACACTGAAGCTTTCTTT.